The present entry profiles one T cell receptor (beta chain) with its context. The CDR3 is 14 amino acids. Germline lookup yields CDR1 WSHSY and CDR2 SAAADI. After removal of 6 bases from V and 3 bases from J, the junction contained 5 bases not matched to a gene. These data originate in a study of blood T cell repertoires in COVID-19. Study in general: Acute-phase and convalescent COVID-19 samples originated in the United States, Italy and Spain. PBMCs, B-cell-depleted T cells, or T cells provided the cDNA or gDNA that made up the material.

TCRdb's table, derived via immunoSEQ multiplex PCR, lists solely in-frame clones and lacks some. This table has over 200,000 clones, about 87% appearing once. Enrollees, about 18 to 89 years old, lived in about two dozen US areas. The study counted Cohort 3 donors as recovered given two negative PCRs, clearance, or symptom resolution. The sequencing input was PBMCs or T cells enriched from blood (not recorded which). The chain is built from TRBV10-2 and TRBJ2-3; TRBD1 matches at 8 bases. This TCR was sampled from a man aged 25-45 years who had recovered from COVID-19. The CDR3 loop is CASRDRARTDTQYF. The DNA for the CDR3 is TGCGCCAGCAGGGACAGGGCTCGGACAGATACGCAGTATTTT.